The 22 T cell receptor beta chains below all came from one sample that was sequenced in a study of T cells after yellow fever vaccination. MiXCR, applied by TCRdb to the 5' RACE reads, yields one record per CDR3 protein. The table has under 700,000 distinct CDR3 sequences, about a sixth seen once. This material consisted of PBMCs, taken 5 to 6 days after the first yellow fever vaccination. These TCRs come from a man younger than 30 who received the YFV17D yellow fever vaccine.

This clonotype was observed a few times. The rearrangement uses TRBV4-3 and TRBJ1-3, with D possibly TRBD1 on 5 matching bases. CDR3 length: 18 amino acids. The V end lost 4 bases, the J end lost 0 bases, and 19 bases lay between the germline ends. From germline, CDR1 is LGHNA and CDR2 YSLEER. The CDR3 DNA follows: TGCGCCAGCAGCCCGGTCCCTGGGGCCAGAAACTCTGGAAACACCATATATTTT. Amino acids: CASSPVPGARNSGNTIYF.

This rearrangement joins TRBV11-2 to TRBJ2-7; 9 nucleotides align to TRBD2. V trimming: 2 bases; J trimming: 5 bases; junction bases outside the gene matches: 7. Germline V gene sequence: CDR1 SGHAT, CDR2 FQNNGV. This CDR3 has 15 residues. Here the CDR3 reads CASSLLTRGGDEQYF. The CDR3 nucleotides read TGTGCCAGCAGCTTACTTACGCGGGGGGGCGACGAGCAGTACTTC.

This clonotype was recorded a few times. CDR3 residues: CASSYHEGTSEQYF. CDR3 sequence (DNA): TGTGCCAGCAGCTACCATGAGGGTACCTCCGAGCAGTACTTC. The rearrangement joins TRBV11-2 to TRBJ2-7, with D maybe TRBD2 (5 bases). Trimming took off 4 bases at V and 6 bases at J, with 16 bases between the two ends. Germline loops: CDR1 SGHAT, CDR2 FQNNGV. The CDR3 spans 14 residues.

The rearrangement joins TRBV7-2 to TRBJ1-3, with 8 bases that match TRBD1. Germline trimming cut 3 bases from V and 4 bases from J; bases unmatched to any gene: 5. The CDR3 covers 15 residues. Germline V gene sequence: CDR1 SGHTA, CDR2 FQGNSA. CDR3 sequence: CASSFGQGSGNTIYF. Here the CDR3 DNA reads TGTGCCAGCAGCTTTGGACAGGGATCGGGAAACACCATATATTTT.

This clonotype has just a few counts. The chain carries TRBV4-3 and TRBJ2-1; the D call may be TRBD1 or TRBD2 (6 bases each). The CDR3 runs 16 residues. Germline lookup yields CDR1 LGHNA and CDR2 YSLEER. Trimming shortened V by 0 bases and J by 9 bases, and 18 bases separated the two germline ends. CDR3 nucleotide sequence: TGCGCCAGCAGCCAAGAAGATGCGGCAGGGGAGGTTGAGCAGTTCTTC. This translates into CASSQEDAAGEVEQFF.

This clonotype came up a few times. This sequence joins TRBV4-1 and TRBJ1-1, with no clear D. Trimming stripped 1 base from V and 7 bases from J, with 10 bases between. This CDR3 is built from 13 residues. Germline CDR1 MGHRA, CDR2 YSYEKL. The CDR3 sequence is CASSQALEIEAFF. The CDR3 DNA follows: TGCGCCAGCAGCCAAGCCCTGGAAATTGAAGCTTTCTTT.

Here the CDR3 reads CATSRRGHGETQYF. The CDR3 DNA reads TGTGCCACCAGCAGAAGGGGGCACGGAGAGACCCAGTACTTC. This chain connects TRBV15 to TRBJ2-5, with TRBD1 matching 7 bases. With V trimmed by 2 bases and J by 4 bases, 4 bases remained unmatched. Germline V gene lookup returns CDR1 LNHNV and CDR2 YYDKDF (reference sequence). This CDR3 has 14 residues.

The sample holds a few counts of this clonotype. The chain carries TRBV5-1 and TRBJ2-7; D remains ambiguous. The V end was cut by 0 bases, the J end by 1 base, with 14 bases between. The CDR3 spans 16 residues. Germline CDR1 is SGHRS and CDR2 is YFSETQ. Here the CDR3 DNA reads TGCGCCAGCAGCTTGGTCGAGGCTAGAAGTTCCTACGAGCAGTACTTC. Protein sequence: CASSLVEARSSYEQYF.

This clonotype was detected ten times or more. The chain employs TRBV5-1 and TRBJ2-1; a possible D gene is TRBD2 (5 bases). This CDR3 is built from 14 residues. Per the germline V gene, CDR1 is SGHRS and CDR2 is YFSETQ. Trimming pared 0 bases from V and 8 bases from J, leaving 12 bases between. The chain's CDR3 is CASSLVDIGDEQFF. The CDR3 DNA reads as TGCGCCAGCAGCTTGGTTGACATCGGGGATGAGCAGTTCTTC.

This clonotype was seen only a few times. V is TRBV5-1 and J is TRBJ2-5, with 11 bases identical to TRBD2. The CDR3 consists of 16 residues. The germline CDR1 and CDR2 sequences are SGHRS and YFSETQ. V lost 0 bases to trimming and J lost 4 bases; unmatched junction nucleotides: 5. As DNA, the CDR3 is TGCGCCAGCAGCTTGGCTCTACTAGCGGGGGTAGAGACCCAGTACTTC. It codes for CASSLALLAGVETQYF.

Only a few counts were recorded for this clonotype. The J gene is TRBJ2-3, the V gene TRBV6-5; 8 nucleotides agree with TRBD1. CDR1 is MNHEY and CDR2 is SVGAGI in the germline V gene. Unmatched junction bases numbered 4, after V lost 11 bases and J lost 3 bases. There are 12 residues in the CDR3. CDR3 sequence (DNA): TGTGCCGTCACAGGGGGAACAGATACGCAGTATTTT. Translating it yields CAVTGGTDTQYF.

This clonotype was found many times. The rearrangement uses TRBV20-1 and TRBJ1-1; D is unresolved. Germline CDR1 DFQATT, CDR2 SNEGSKA (reference sequence). The V end lost 6 bases, the J end lost 2 bases, and 13 bases lay between the germline ends. This CDR3 is 13 amino acids long. Here the CDR3 reads CSALGFVNTEAFF. The CDR3 nucleotides are TGCAGTGCCCTGGGCTTCGTTAACACTGAAGCTTTCTTT.

This clonotype was seen at least ten times. This sequence joins TRBV4-2 and TRBJ1-1; D is ambiguous. V lost 0 bases to trimming and J lost 5 bases, with 16 bases between them. Germline assignment: CDR1 LGHNA and CDR2 YNFKEQ. The CDR3 consists of 16 residues. DNA of the CDR3: TGTGCCAGCAGCCAAGAGTTAGCCGGGAGGGATACTGAAGCTTTCTTT. Amino acid sequence: CASSQELAGRDTEAFF.

This clonotype came up a few times. The rearrangement links TRBV21-1 to TRBJ2-4. TRBV21-1 has pseudogene status. The CDR3 runs to 13 residues. The CDR3 DNA is TGTGCCAGCCGACCGGTCGCGAGAGACATTCAGTACTTC. It specifies CASRPVARDIQYF.

The gene calls are TRBV4-3 and TRBJ2-1; TRBD2 aligns across 7 bases. The CDR3 sequence is 15 residues long. J lost 9 bases, V lost 1 base, and 9 bases had no gene match. The germline CDR1 and CDR2 sequences are LGHNA and YSLEER. The CDR3 DNA reads TGCGCCAGCAGCCAAGTACCTAGCGGCCCCAGTGAGCAGTTCTTC. Its translation is CASSQVPSGPSEQFF.

This rearrangement joins TRBV7-9 to TRBJ1-1; tentatively, D is TRBD1 (6 bases). V was cut by 3 bases and J by 7 bases, with 12 bases left in between. The germline V gene encodes CDR1 SEHNR and CDR2 FQNEAQ (reference sequence). There are 13 residues in the CDR3. CDR3 bases: TGTGCCAGCAGCTTCCAGGGGTTCGGTGAAGCTTTCTTT. Its translation: CASSFQGFGEAFF.

The V gene is TRBV9, the J gene TRBJ2-3; D ambiguous. This CDR3 has 10 residues. V shed 7 bases and J shed 4 bases, with 4 bases lying between them. Germline assignment: CDR1 SGDLS and CDR2 YYNGEE. CDR3 sequence reads: CASGPDTQYF. CDR3 sequence (DNA): TGTGCCAGCGGGCCAGATACGCAGTATTTT.

This clonotype appeared a few times. This chain joins TRBV7-2 and TRBJ2-1; D is perhaps TRBD1 or TRBD2 (5 bases each). The V gene lost 0 bases and the J gene lost 8 bases, with 17 bases spanning the gap. Germline V CDR1 and CDR2: SGHTA, FQGNSA. The length of the CDR3 is 16 residues. CDR3 DNA sequence: TGTGCCAGCAGCTTAGCGGGGCGGCTTACGCGGGATGAGCAGTTCTTC. Translating gives CASSLAGRLTRDEQFF.

The chain carries TRBV9 and TRBJ2-5, with 10 bases aligning to TRBD2. Per germline, CDR1 SGDLS and CDR2 YYNGEE. The ends lost 5 bases at V and 4 bases at J; junction bases unmatched: 11. The CDR3 extends over 16 amino acids. The CDR3 DNA follows: TGTGCCAGCAGTCCTCAAGAGCGGGGGGGCGGAGAGACCCAGTACTTC. This gives the protein CASSPQERGGGETQYF. Variable domain in full (rest from reference TRBV9 and TRBJ2-5): DSGVTQTPKHLITATGQRVTLRCSPRSGDLSVYWYQQSLDQGLQFLIQYYNGEERAKGNILERFSAQQFPDLHSELNLSSLELGDSALYFCASSPQERGGGETQYFGPGTRLLVL.

The genes are TRBV4-3 and TRBJ1-1, with a tentative D call TRBD1 (5 bases). Between the trimmed V and J ends, which lost 3 bases and 8 bases, there was a span of 10 bases. This CDR3 region has 12 residues. CDR1 is LGHNA and CDR2 is YSLEER in the germline V gene. Here the CDR3 reads CASSQGTAEAFF. In DNA, the CDR3 is TGCGCCAGCAGCCAGGGGACCGCGGAAGCTTTCTTT.

Only one count was recorded for this clonotype. The chain recombines TRBV29-1 with TRBJ2-2; D is unresolved. Trimming stripped 2 bases from V and 13 bases from J, with 17 bases between. CDR3 size: 13 residues. Germline CDR1 and CDR2: SQVTM and ANQGSEA. In DNA form, the CDR3 reads TGCAGCGTTGAACATGCTGTAACCCGGGCGCTGTTTTTT. It encodes CSVEHAVTRALFF.

In its sample, this clonotype was seen many times. V is TRBV24-1 and J is TRBJ2-2; D might be TRBD1 (5 bases). The CDR3 runs 16 residues. Trimming shortened V by 4 bases and J by 5 bases, and 16 bases separated the two germline ends. CDR1 and CDR2 from the germline V gene are KGHDR and SFDVKD. CDR3 sequence: CATSESQGVDTGELFF. CDR3 bases: TGTGCCACCAGTGAATCTCAAGGGGTGGATACCGGGGAGCTGTTTTTT.